Listed here are 14 T cell receptor beta chains from one sample, sequenced in a study of T cells in Graves' hyperthyroidism and ophthalmopathy. Regions amplified from RNA transcripts were the TCR beta CDR3 regions. An initial round of RT-PCR targeting the TCR CDR3 relied on the HTBI primer set. TCRdb redid the calling of the multiplex PCR reads with MiXCR, one entry per CDR3 protein. Here the sample spans approximately 600,000 distinct CDR3 sequences, about 14% being singletons. Sequenced sample: blood. All receptors come from a woman in her forties with Graves' ophthalmopathy.

V is TRBV18 and J is TRBJ1-1; D ambiguous. V dropped 0 bases and J dropped 4 bases, with 6 bases sitting between them. The CDR3 totals 13 residues. Looked up from germline, CDR1 is KGHSH and CDR2 is LQKENI. The CDR3 nucleotides are TGTGCCAGCTCACCACCCGGGCGCACTGAAGCTTTCTTT. Translated, it gives CASSPPGRTEAFF.

This clonotype has at least ten counts. The chain combines TRBV4-2 with TRBJ2-5; unclear D gene. Per the germline V gene, CDR1 is LGHNA and CDR2 is YNFKEQ. The CDR3 has 14 amino acids. The ends were cut back, 4 bases at V and 0 bases at J, with 9 bases in the middle. In nucleotides, the CDR3 is TGTGCCAGCAGCCGACAACCGTACCAAGAGACCCAGTACTTC. This encodes CASSRQPYQETQYF.

The V and J genes are TRBV10-3 and TRBJ2-7; 9 bases line up with TRBD1. The length of the CDR3 is 14 residues. Germline V gene data show CDR1 as ENHRY and CDR2 as SYGVKD. The trim removed 6 bases at V and 4 bases at J, leaving 7 bases unmatched. Here the CDR3 DNA reads TGTGCCATCAGGAATACAGGGGGCATTTACGAGCAGTACTTC. This sequence encodes CAIRNTGGIYEQYF.

This chain links TRBV28 with TRBJ2-2; D remains ambiguous. In germline, CDR1 is MDHEN, CDR2 SYDVKM. The CDR3 runs to 16 residues. Trimming took off 6 bases at V and 0 bases at J, with 14 bases between the two ends. Written as DNA, the CDR3 is TGTGCCAGCAGCTCAATAGTGTACGCGAACACCGGGGAGCTGTTTTTT. This encodes CASSSIVYANTGELFF.

This clonotype was detected many times. J is TRBJ1-2 and V is TRBV28; maybe TRBD1 (6 bases). CDR1 and CDR2 from the germline V gene are MDHEN and SYDVKM. V lost 3 bases, J lost 4 bases, and 12 bases lay in between. The CDR3 loop spans 14 amino acids. The CDR3 reads CASSFHRVGYGYTF. In DNA form, the CDR3 reads TGTGCCAGCAGTTTCCACAGGGTTGGCTATGGCTACACCTTC.

The chain is built from TRBV6-2 or TRBV6-3 and TRBJ1-5, with TRBD1 as a possible D gene (6 bases). The V gene's germline CDR1 is MNHEY and CDR2 SVGEGT. CDR3 length: 17 residues. With 8 bases removed from V and 6 bases from J, the gap between germline ends came to 26 bases. Here the CDR3 DNA reads TGTGCCAGCTGCCGAGGGCAGGGGCCTCCCGGGGGTCAGCCCCAGCATTTT. It codes for CASCRGQGPPGGQPQHF.

At least ten counts were recorded for this clonotype. The chain couples TRBV2 to TRBJ1-4; D remains unclear. The ends were cut back, 2 bases at V and 5 bases at J, with 6 bases in the middle. The V gene's germline CDR1 is SNHLY and CDR2 FYNNEI. This CDR3 contains 13 residues. CDR3 DNA sequence: TGTGCCAGCAGTGAACAGGACAATGAAAAACTGTTTTTT. It yields the protein CASSEQDNEKLFF.

In its sample, this clonotype was seen many times. The genes are TRBV5-1 and TRBJ2-7; no reliable D call. CDR3 length: 14 amino acids. Trimming removed 4 bases at V and 4 bases at J, with 15 bases between. Per germline, CDR1 SGHRS and CDR2 YFSETQ. CDR3 sequence reads: CASSHGGPQYEQYF. As DNA, the CDR3 is TGCGCCAGCAGCCACGGCGGACCGCAGTACGAGCAGTACTTC.

This clonotype was seen ten or more times. CDR3 amino acids: CASIIRRSDFSYEQYF. Written as DNA, the CDR3 is TGTGCCAGCATCATCAGGCGTAGTGATTTTTCCTACGAGCAGTACTTC. This sequence joins TRBV6-5 and TRBJ2-7; D is undetermined. There are 16 residues in the CDR3. Germline CDR1 is MNHEY and CDR2 is SVGAGI. Trimming took 7 bases from V and 1 from J, leaving 20 bases between them.

This chain joins TRBV6-2 or TRBV6-3 and TRBJ1-5; maybe TRBD1 (5 bases). This CDR3 is 15 amino acids long. Germline-derived CDR1 and CDR2 are MNHEY and SVGEGT. V shed 5 bases and J shed 7 bases, with 18 bases lying between them. Here the CDR3 DNA reads TGTGCCAGCAGTGCAAGGGGTCCTCGGTGGCAGCCCCAGCATTTT. This encodes CASSARGPRWQPQHF.

This clonotype was seen once. The J gene is TRBJ1-2, the V gene TRBV6-1; 10 nucleotides agree with TRBD1. Trimming took 6 bases from V and 8 from J; bases not matched to a gene: 12. The CDR3 has 15 amino acids. Germline CDR1 is MNHNS and CDR2 is SASEGT. CDR3 sequence reads: CASRPALTGGAGYTF. The CDR3 nucleotides read TGTGCCAGCAGGCCCGCCCTGACAGGGGGCGCGGGCTACACCTTC.

This clonotype was counted a few times. CDR3 coding DNA: TGTGCCAGCAGTCCCTCCCTAGGGCACGAGACCCAGTACTTC. This encodes CASSPSLGHETQYF. The V call is TRBV27, the J call TRBJ2-5; no clear D gene. Per the germline V gene, CDR1 is MNHEY and CDR2 is SMNVEV (reference sequence). V shed 5 bases and J shed 5 bases, with 15 bases lying between them. The CDR3 totals 14 residues.

This clonotype was detected many times. This chain connects TRBV10-3 to TRBJ2-5, with 8 bases identical to TRBD1. This CDR3 spans 14 amino acids. CDR1 ENHRY and CDR2 SYGVKD come from the germline V gene. V lost 3 bases, J lost 5 bases, and 5 bases stayed unmatched. The CDR3 nucleotides read TGTGCCATCAGTGATACAGGGGGTGTGGAGACCCAGTACTTC. This translates into CAISDTGGVETQYF.

This clonotype has ten or more counts. The rearrangement joins TRBV7-9 to TRBJ2-7; D may be TRBD1 (6 bases). This CDR3 is 14 amino acids long. V was trimmed by 6 bases and J by 2 bases, leaving 14 bases between them. Germline V gene data show CDR1 as SEHNR and CDR2 as FQNEAQ (reference sequence). The CDR3 here is CASSDPGHPYEQYF. CDR3 nucleotide sequence: TGTGCCAGCAGTGACCCGGGACATCCCTACGAGCAGTACTTC.